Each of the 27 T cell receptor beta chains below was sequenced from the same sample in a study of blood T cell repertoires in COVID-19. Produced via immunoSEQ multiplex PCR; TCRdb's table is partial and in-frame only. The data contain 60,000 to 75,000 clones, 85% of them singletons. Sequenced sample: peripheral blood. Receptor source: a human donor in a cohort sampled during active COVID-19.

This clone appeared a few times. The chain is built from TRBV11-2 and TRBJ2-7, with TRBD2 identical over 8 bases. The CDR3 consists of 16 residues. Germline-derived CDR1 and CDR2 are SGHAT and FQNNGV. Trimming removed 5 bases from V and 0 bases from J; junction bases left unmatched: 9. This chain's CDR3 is CASSPQKGTSSYEQYF. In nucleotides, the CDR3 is TGTGCCAGCAGCCCACAGAAGGGGACTAGCTCCTACGAGCAGTACTTC.

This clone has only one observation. The chain's CDR3 is CSVAGTAALYGYTF. Here the CDR3 DNA reads TGCAGCGTTGCCGGGACAGCCGCCCTCTATGGCTACACCTTC. The chain links TRBV29-1 to TRBJ1-2, with 7 bases identical to TRBD1. Trimming at V came to 4 bases and at J to 4 bases, leaving 9 bases not matched to a gene. CDR3 length equals 14 residues. Germline-derived CDR1 and CDR2 are SQVTM and ANQGSEA. Full variable domain (outside the CDR3, taken from reference TRBV29-1 and TRBJ1-2): SAVISQKPSRDICQRGTSLTIQCQVDSQVTMMFWYRQQPGQSLTLIATANQGSEATYESGFVIDKFPISRPNLTFSTLTVSNMSPEDSSIYLCSVAGTAALYGYTFGSGTRLTVV.

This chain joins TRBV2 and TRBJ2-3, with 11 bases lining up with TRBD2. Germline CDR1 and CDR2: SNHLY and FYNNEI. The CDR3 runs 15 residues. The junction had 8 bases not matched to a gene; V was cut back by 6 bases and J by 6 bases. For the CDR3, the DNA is TGTGCCAGCAGGGGAAAGACTAGCGGGGTTGATACGCAGTATTTT. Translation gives CASRGKTSGVDTQYF.

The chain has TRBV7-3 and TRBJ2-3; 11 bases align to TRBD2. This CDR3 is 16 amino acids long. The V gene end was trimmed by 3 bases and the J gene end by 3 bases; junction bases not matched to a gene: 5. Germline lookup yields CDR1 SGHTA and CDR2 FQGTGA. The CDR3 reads CASSFHPSGGTDTQYF. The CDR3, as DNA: TGTGCCAGCAGCTTCCATCCTAGCGGGGGGACAGATACGCAGTATTTT.

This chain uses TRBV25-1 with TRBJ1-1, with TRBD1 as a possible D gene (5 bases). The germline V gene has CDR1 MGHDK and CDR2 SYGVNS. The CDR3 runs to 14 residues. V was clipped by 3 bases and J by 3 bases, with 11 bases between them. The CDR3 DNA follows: TGTGCCAGCAGTGACGGGGGGAAGGACACTGAAGCTTTCTTT. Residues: CASSDGGKDTEAFF.

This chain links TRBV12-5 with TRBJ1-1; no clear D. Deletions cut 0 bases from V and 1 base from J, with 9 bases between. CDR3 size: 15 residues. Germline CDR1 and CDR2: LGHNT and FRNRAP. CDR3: CASGLVLGKNTEAFF. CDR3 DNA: TGTGCTAGTGGTTTGGTATTGGGCAAGAACACTGAAGCTTTCTTT.

In nucleotides, the CDR3 is TGTGCCACCCAAGGGCGGGGTGTGAACTATGGCTACACCTTC. It yields the protein CATQGRGVNYGYTF. J is TRBJ1-2 and V is TRBV7-2; D unresolved. Germline CDR1 reads SGHTA; CDR2 reads FQGNSA. V lost 10 bases to trimming and J lost 2 bases, with 17 bases between them. The CDR3 length is 14 residues.

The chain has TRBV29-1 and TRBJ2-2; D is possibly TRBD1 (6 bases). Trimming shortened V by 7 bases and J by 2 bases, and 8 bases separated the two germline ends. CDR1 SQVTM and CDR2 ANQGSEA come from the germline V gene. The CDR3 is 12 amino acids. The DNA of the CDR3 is TGCAGCGGGGACACAAACACCGGGGAGCTGTTTTTT. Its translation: CSGDTNTGELFF.

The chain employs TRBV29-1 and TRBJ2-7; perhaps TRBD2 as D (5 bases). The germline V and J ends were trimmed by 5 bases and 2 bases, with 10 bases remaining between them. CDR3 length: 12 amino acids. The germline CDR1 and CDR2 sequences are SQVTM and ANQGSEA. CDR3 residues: CSVREGTYEQYF. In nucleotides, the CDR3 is TGCAGCGTTCGGGAAGGGACCTACGAGCAGTACTTC.

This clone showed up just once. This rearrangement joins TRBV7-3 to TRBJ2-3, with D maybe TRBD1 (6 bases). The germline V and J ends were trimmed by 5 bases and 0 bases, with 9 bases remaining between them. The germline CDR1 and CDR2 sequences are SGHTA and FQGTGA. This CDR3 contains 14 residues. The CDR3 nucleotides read TGTGCCAGCAGCACCAGGGGTAGCACAGATACGCAGTATTTT. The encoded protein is CASSTRGSTDTQYF.

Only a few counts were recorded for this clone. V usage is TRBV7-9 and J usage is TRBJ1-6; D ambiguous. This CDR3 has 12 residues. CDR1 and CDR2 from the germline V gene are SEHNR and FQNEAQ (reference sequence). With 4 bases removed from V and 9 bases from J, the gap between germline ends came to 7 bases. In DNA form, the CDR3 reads TGTGCCAGCAGCTCGGAGAGTTCACCCCTCCACTTT. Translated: CASSSESSPLHF.

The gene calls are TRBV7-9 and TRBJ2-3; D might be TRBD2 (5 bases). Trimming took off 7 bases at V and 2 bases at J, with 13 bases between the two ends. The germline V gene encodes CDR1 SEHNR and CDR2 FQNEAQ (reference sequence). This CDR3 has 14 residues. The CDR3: CASTLAGATDTQYF. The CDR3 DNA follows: TGTGCCAGCACCCTGGCGGGTGCCACAGATACGCAGTATTTT.

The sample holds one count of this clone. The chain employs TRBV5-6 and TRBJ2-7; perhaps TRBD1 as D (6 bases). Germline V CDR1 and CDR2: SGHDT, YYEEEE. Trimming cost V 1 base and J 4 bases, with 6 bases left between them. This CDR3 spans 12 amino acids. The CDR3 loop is CASSLTGYEQYF. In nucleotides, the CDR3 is TGTGCCAGCAGCTTGACAGGGTACGAGCAGTACTTC. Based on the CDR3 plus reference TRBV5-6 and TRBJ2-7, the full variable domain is DAGVTQSPTHLIKTRGQQVTLRCSPKSGHDTVSWYQQALGQGPQFIFQYYEEEERQRGNFPDRFSGHQFPNYSSELNVNALLLGDSALYLCASSLTGYEQYFGPGTRLTVT.

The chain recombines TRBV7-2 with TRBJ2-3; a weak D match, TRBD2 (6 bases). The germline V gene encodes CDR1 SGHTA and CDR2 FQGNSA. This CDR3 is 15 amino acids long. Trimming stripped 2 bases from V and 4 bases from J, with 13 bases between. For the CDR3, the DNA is TGTGCCAGCAGCTTATGGGGGGTAAGGGCAGATACGCAGTATTTT. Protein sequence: CASSLWGVRADTQYF.

The CDR3 loop is CASSSPTNTQYF. For the CDR3, the DNA is TGTGCCAGCAGTTCCCCAACTAATACGCAGTATTTT. This chain connects TRBV12-3 or TRBV12-4 to TRBJ2-3; D remains ambiguous. The CDR3 length is 12 residues. The germline V and J ends were trimmed by 4 bases and 7 bases, with 9 bases remaining between them.

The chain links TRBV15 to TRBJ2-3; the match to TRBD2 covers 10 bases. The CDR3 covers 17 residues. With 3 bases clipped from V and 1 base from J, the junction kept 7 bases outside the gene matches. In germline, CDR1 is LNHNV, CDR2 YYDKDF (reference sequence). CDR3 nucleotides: TGTGCCACCAGCAGGCCCTCCGGGACTAGCGGCACAGATACGCAGTATTTT. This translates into CATSRPSGTSGTDTQYF.

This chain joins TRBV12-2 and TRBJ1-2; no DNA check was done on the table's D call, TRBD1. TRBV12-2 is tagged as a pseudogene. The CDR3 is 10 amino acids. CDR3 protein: CASRLSGHTF. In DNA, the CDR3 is TGTGCAAGTCGCTTATCAGGTCACACCTTC.

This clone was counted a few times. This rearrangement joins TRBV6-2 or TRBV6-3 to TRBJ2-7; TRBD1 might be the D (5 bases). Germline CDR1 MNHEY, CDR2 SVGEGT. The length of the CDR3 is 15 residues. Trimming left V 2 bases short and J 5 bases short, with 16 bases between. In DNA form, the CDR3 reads TGTGCCAGCAGTTACCCTCTCCCAATACAGGACGAGCAGTACTTC. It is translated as CASSYPLPIQDEQYF.

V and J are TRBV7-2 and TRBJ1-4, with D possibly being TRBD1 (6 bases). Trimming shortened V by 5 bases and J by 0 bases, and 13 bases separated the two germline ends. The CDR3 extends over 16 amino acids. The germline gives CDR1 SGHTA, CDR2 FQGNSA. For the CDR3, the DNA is TGTGCCAGCAGCATCGGACAGATTGCAACTAATGAAAAACTGTTTTTT. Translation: CASSIGQIATNEKLFF.

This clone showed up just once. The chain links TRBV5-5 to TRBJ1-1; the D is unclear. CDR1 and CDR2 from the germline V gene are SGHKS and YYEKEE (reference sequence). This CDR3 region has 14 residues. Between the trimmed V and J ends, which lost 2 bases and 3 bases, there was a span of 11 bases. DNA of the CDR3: TGTGCCAGCAGCTTTGCGGCAGCTTACACTGAAGCTTTCTTT. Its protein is CASSFAAAYTEAFF. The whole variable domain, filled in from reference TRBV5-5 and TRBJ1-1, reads DAGVTQSPTHLIKTRGQQVTLRCSPISGHKSVSWYQQVLGQGPQFIFQYYEKEERGRGNFPDRFSARQFPNYSSELNVNALLLGDSALYLCASSFAAAYTEAFFGQGTRLTVV.

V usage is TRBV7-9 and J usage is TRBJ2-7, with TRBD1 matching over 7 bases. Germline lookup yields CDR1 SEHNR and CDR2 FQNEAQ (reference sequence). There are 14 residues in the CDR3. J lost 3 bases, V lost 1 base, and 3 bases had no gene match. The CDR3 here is CASSLGQGIYEQYF. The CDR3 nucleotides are TGTGCCAGCAGCTTAGGACAGGGTATCTACGAGCAGTACTTC.

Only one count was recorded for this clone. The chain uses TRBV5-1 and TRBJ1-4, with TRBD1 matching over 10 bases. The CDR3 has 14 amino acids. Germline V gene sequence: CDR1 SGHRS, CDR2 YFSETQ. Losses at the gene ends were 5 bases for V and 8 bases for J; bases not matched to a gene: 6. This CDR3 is CASSFGTGDEKLFF. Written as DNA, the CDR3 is TGCGCCAGCAGTTTCGGGACAGGGGACGAAAAACTGTTTTTT.

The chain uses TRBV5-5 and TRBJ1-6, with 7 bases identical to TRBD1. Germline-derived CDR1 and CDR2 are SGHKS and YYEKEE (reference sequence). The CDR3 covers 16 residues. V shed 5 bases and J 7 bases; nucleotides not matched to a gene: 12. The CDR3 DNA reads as TGTGCCAGCAGTCTCGGGGTGGACAGGCTGAATTCACCCCTCCACTTT. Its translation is CASSLGVDRLNSPLHF.

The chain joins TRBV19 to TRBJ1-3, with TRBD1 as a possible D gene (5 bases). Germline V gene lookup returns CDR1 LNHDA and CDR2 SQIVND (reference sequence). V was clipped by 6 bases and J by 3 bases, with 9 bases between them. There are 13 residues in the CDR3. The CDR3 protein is CASSREGGNTIYF. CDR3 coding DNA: TGTGCCAGTAGCAGGGAGGGTGGAAACACCATATATTTT.

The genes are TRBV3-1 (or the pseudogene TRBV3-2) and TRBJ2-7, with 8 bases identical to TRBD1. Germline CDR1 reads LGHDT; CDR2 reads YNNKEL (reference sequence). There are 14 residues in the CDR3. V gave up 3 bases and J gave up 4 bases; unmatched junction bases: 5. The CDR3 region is CASSHETGEYEQYF. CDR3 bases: TGTGCCAGCAGCCATGAGACAGGGGAATACGAGCAGTACTTC.

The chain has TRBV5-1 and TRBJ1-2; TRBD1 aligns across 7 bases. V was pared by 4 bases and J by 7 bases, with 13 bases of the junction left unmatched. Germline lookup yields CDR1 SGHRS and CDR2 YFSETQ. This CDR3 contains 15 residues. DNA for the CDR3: TGCGCCAGCAGCCTCCACCCGACAGGGAATAGTGGCTACACCTTC. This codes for CASSLHPTGNSGYTF.

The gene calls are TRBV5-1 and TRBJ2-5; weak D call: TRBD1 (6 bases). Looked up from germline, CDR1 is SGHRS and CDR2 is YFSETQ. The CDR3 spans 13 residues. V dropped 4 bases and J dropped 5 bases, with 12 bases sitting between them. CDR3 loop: CASSEQGRETQYF. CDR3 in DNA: TGCGCCAGCAGCGAACAGGGACGGGAGACCCAGTACTTC. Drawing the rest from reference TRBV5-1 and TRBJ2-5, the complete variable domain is KAGVTQTPRYLIKTRGQQVTLSCSPISGHRSVSWYQQTPGQGLQFLFEYFSETQRNKGNFPGRFSGRQFSNSRSEMNVSTLELGDSALYLCASSEQGRETQYFGPGTRLLVL.